This TCR beta chain was recorded in a study of CXCR3-negative and CXCR3-positive naive CD8 T cells. Points from the study as a whole: TRB CDR3s were more hydrophobic in CXCR3-positive than in CXCR3-negative naive cells. Fresh PBMCs were used in most assays, and CXCR3 expression partially decreased after cryopreservation. It was found that naive subsets had comparable surface CD5, and TCR strength was inferred from TRB CDR3 properties.

The CDR3 loop spans 12 amino acids. Germline-derived CDR1 and CDR2 are SGHRS and YFSETQ. Carrying UMI labels, the TRB cDNA libraries were prepared through 5' RACE. Each CDR3 protein gets one entry in TCRdb, which reprocessed the 5' RACE reads and gives no DNA. The sample has approximately 98,000 distinct CDR3 sequences, and its top ten clones hold 0.95% to 1.4%. Concerning this clonotype: Its antigen is unidentified.

This clonotype was obtained from a human donor in good health. Some clones in this sample may be carry-over from other donors' samples. What was sequenced was naive CXCR3+ CD8+ T cells from blood. The subset here: CD45RO-CCR7+CD27+CD95- naive CD8+ T cells expressing CXCR3 (TNR3+). V usage is TRBV5-1 and J usage is TRBJ2-3. CDR3 region: CASRWTRDTQYF.